A single sample is the source of the 13 T cell receptor beta chains below, sequenced in a study of blood T cell repertoires in COVID-19. Produced via immunoSEQ multiplex PCR; TCRdb's table is partial and in-frame only. This repertoire shows 350,000 to 400,000 clones, roughly nine tenths found once; its top ten account for 1.5% to 2%. Material for sequencing was PBMCs or T cells enriched from blood (not recorded which). All receptors come from a woman in her thirties who had recovered from COVID-19.

This chain uses TRBV5-4 with TRBJ2-3; weak D call: TRBD2 (5 bases). CDR1 is SGHNT, CDR2 YYREEE, per germline (reference sequence). Trimming took off 5 bases at V and 1 base at J, with 11 bases between the two ends. This CDR3 contains 14 residues. The CDR3 is CASRYSERTDTQYF. The CDR3, as DNA: TGTGCCAGCAGATATAGCGAACGCACAGATACGCAGTATTTT.

The chain employs TRBV6-5 and TRBJ1-5; the D is unclear. Trimming stripped 6 bases from V and 5 bases from J, with 17 bases between. The CDR3 consists of 15 residues. Germline V gene data show CDR1 as MNHEY and CDR2 as SVGAGI. In nucleotides, the CDR3 is TGTGCCAGCAGGGTGGATATGGAGGGATATCAGCCCCAGCATTTT. Residues: CASRVDMEGYQPQHF.

The chain recombines TRBV29-1 with TRBJ1-1; tentative D call: TRBD1 (5 bases). Trimming left V 4 bases short and J 1 base short, with 10 bases between. The CDR3 sequence is 13 residues long. Looked up from germline, CDR1 is SQVTM and CDR2 is ANQGSEA. The CDR3 DNA is TGCAGCGTTGTGTTCCAGGGGAACACTGAAGCTTTCTTT. Translating it yields CSVVFQGNTEAFF.

The chain employs TRBV29-1 and TRBJ1-5; 7 bases align to TRBD1. CDR1 and CDR2 from the germline V gene are SQVTM and ANQGSEA. V trimming: 5 bases; J trimming: 4 bases; junction bases outside the gene matches: 5. The CDR3 spans 13 residues. The CDR3 loop is CSVKGQPNQPQHF. CDR3 DNA: TGCAGCGTTAAGGGACAGCCGAATCAGCCCCAGCATTTT.

Of note for this clone: The sample contains more than one DNA sequence encoding this CDR3. V and J are TRBV7-9 and TRBJ2-1; D unclear. The CDR3 has 13 amino acids. Trimming took 1 base from V and 3 from J, leaving 4 bases between them. CDR1 is SEHNR and CDR2 is FQNEAQ in the germline V gene (reference sequence). CDR3 sequence reads: CASSLVVYNEQFF. CDR3 in DNA: TGTGCCAGCAGCTTAGTAGTCTACAATGAGCAGTTCTTC.

The chain carries TRBV25-1 and TRBJ1-2; no clear D. The germline V gene encodes CDR1 MGHDK and CDR2 SYGVNS. V was pared by 1 base and J by 1 base, with 16 bases between. CDR3 length equals 17 residues. CDR3 protein: CASSESGGPPSNYGYTF. The CDR3 region has the DNA TGTGCCAGCAGTGAATCGGGAGGGCCCCCTAGTAACTATGGCTACACCTTC.

The chain recombines TRBV19 with TRBJ1-1; no reliable D call. V was trimmed by 7 bases and J by 8 bases, leaving 14 bases between them. Germline V gene sequence: CDR1 LNHDA, CDR2 SQIVND (reference sequence). The CDR3 runs to 12 residues. CDR3 region: CASIPKGGEAFF. The CDR3 nucleotides read TGTGCCAGTATCCCAAAGGGCGGGGAAGCTTTCTTT.

The J gene is TRBJ1-2, the V gene TRBV9; D possibly corresponds to TRBD1 (5 bases). V was trimmed by 4 bases and J by 7 bases, leaving 17 bases between them. Per germline, CDR1 SGDLS and CDR2 YYNGEE. CDR3 length: 14 residues. The CDR3 is CASSHPREGGGYTF. DNA of the CDR3: TGTGCCAGCAGCCACCCCAGGGAGGGTGGTGGCTACACCTTC. Together with reference TRBV9 and TRBJ1-2, the CDR3 gives the full variable domain: DSGVTQTPKHLITATGQRVTLRCSPRSGDLSVYWYQQSLDQGLQFLIQYYNGEERAKGNILERFSAQQFPDLHSELNLSSLELGDSALYFCASSHPREGGGYTFGSGTRLTVV.

The V gene is TRBV27, the J gene TRBJ1-1, with TRBD1 identical over 9 bases. The trim removed 4 bases at V and 5 bases at J, leaving 5 bases unmatched. Germline V gene lookup returns CDR1 MNHEY and CDR2 SMNVEV (reference sequence). The CDR3 is 14 residues long. The CDR3 DNA sequence: TGTGCCAGCAGTTACAGGGGGCGCGGAACTGAAGCTTTCTTT. Translation: CASSYRGRGTEAFF.

The CDR3 sequence is CASRDPLREAGNTIYF. Here the CDR3 DNA reads TGTGCCAGCAGGGACCCTCTCAGGGAAGCCGGAAACACCATATATTTT. The chain employs TRBV11-2 and TRBJ1-3, with TRBD1 as a possible D gene (5 bases). The CDR3 is 16 amino acids. Germline-derived CDR1 and CDR2 are SGHAT and FQNNGV. The V gene lost 6 bases and the J gene lost 4 bases, with 19 bases spanning the gap.

The chain is built from TRBV11-2 and TRBJ1-1; D is uncertain. Trimming cost V 3 bases and J 3 bases, with 11 bases left between them. The CDR3 covers 14 residues. The germline V gene encodes CDR1 SGHAT and CDR2 FQNNGV. The CDR3 DNA sequence: TGTGCCAGCAGCTTTGCAGGTTGGGACACTGAAGCTTTCTTT. This encodes CASSFAGWDTEAFF.

The chain carries TRBV7-9 and TRBJ2-7; D is perhaps TRBD1 (5 bases). CDR3 length: 15 amino acids. V lost 3 bases to trimming and J lost 3 bases, with 15 bases between them. The germline V gene has CDR1 SEHNR and CDR2 FQNEAQ (reference sequence). The CDR3 DNA follows: TGTGCCAGCAGCTTGGGTGACAGTCAAATCTACGAGCAGTACTTC. Its protein is CASSLGDSQIYEQYF.

This sequence joins TRBV13 and TRBJ2-5; 11 nucleotides agree with TRBD2. This CDR3 spans 15 amino acids. J lost 3 bases, V lost 0 bases, and 0 bases had no gene match. Germline V gene data show CDR1 as PRHDT and CDR2 as FYEKMQ (reference sequence). CDR3 sequence reads: CASSLGGLAEETQYF. The CDR3 nucleotides are TGTGCCAGCAGCTTAGGGGGACTAGCGGAAGAGACCCAGTACTTC.